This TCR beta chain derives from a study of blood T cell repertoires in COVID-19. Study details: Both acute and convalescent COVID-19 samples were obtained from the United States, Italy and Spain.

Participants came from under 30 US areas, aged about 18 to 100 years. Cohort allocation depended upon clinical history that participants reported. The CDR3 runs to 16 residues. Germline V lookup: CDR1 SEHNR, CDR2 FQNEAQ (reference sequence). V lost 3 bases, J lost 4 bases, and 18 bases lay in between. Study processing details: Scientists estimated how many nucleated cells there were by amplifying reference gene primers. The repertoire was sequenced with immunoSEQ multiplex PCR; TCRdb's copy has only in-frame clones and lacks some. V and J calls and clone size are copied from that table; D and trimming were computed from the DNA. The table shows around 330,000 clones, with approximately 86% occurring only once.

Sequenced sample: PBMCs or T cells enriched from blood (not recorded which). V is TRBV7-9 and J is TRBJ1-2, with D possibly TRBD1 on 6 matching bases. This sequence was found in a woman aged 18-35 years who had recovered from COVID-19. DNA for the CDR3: TGTGCCAGCAGCTTTGAAAAAGGACAGTTCAGCTATGGCTACACCTTC. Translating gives CASSFEKGQFSYGYTF.